This T cell receptor (beta chain) comes out of a study of cytomegalovirus exposure and HLA in healthy donors. Overall study results and limits: About 87% or about 30% of the time was how often most TCR beta V segments were productive, according to an earlier analysis.

With 60 Vbeta and 13 Jbeta primers, the PCR was carried out. Method: immunoSEQ multiplex PCR; TCRdb's copy keeps in-frame clones and lacks some. In the table there are over 150,000 clones, roughly 72% of which are singletons. This clone appeared once. Its antigen is currently unknown. The sequence came from a man aged 25 to 40 in good health and CMV-seronegative. The sequencing sample was made of PBMCs.

The CDR3 coding sequence is TGTGCCACCCAAGACAGGGCAGGCCTGGCTGGAAACACCATATATTTT. Its protein product is CATQDRAGLAGNTIYF. The chain uses TRBV28 and TRBJ1-3; 7 bases are a match to TRBD1. This CDR3 spans 16 amino acids. The ends lost 10 bases at V and 2 bases at J; junction bases unmatched: 14. The germline CDR1 and CDR2 sequences are MDHEN and SYDVKM.